One TCR beta chain is described in this entry. The antigen remains undetermined. The data derive from a study of shared clonotypes between healthy human individuals. Study results and caveats: Incompleteness in sorted-subset sequencing, despite large depth, was shown by rarefaction. All-four-donor shared clonotypes had higher generation probabilities than non-shared clonotypes did.

The table came from immunoSEQ multiplex PCR; TCRdb's copy has only in-frame clones and leaves some out. The repertoire holds approximately 530,000 clones, with approximately 95% as singletons. The CDR3 covers 15 residues. Germline CDR1 is MNHEY and CDR2 is SMNVEV (reference sequence). The V and J ends lost 1 base and 0 bases respectively, with 8 bases between them. The sequenced sample consisted of naive CD4+ T cells sorted from blood. Stated subset: CD45RA+ positively selected. The clonotype was recovered from a woman between 25 and 40 years old in good health. This chain connects TRBV27 to TRBJ2-3; D not certain. CDR3: CASSLLPGSTDTQYF. The DNA for the CDR3 is TGTGCCAGCAGTTTATTACCCGGGAGCACAGATACGCAGTATTTT.